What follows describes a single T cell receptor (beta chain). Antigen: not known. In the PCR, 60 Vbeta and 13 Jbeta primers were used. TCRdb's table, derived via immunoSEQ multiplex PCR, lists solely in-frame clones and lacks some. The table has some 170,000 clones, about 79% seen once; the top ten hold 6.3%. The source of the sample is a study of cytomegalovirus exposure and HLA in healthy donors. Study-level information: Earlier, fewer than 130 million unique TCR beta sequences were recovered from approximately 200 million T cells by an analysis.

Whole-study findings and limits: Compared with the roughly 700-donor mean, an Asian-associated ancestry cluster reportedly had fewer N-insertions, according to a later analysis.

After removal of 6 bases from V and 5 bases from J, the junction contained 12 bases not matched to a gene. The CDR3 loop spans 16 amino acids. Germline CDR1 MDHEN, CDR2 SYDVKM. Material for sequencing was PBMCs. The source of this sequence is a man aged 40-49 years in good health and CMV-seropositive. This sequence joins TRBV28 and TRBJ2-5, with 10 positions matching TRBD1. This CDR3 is CASRVLRDRGQETQYF. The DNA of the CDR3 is TGTGCCAGCAGGGTCCTCCGGGACAGGGGTCAGGAGACCCAGTACTTC. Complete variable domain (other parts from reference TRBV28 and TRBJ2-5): DVKVTQSSRYLVKRTGEKVFLECVQDMDHENMFWYRQDPGLGLRLIYFSYDVKMKEKGDIPEGYSVSREKKERFSLILESASTNQTSMYLCASRVLRDRGQETQYFGPGTRLLVL.